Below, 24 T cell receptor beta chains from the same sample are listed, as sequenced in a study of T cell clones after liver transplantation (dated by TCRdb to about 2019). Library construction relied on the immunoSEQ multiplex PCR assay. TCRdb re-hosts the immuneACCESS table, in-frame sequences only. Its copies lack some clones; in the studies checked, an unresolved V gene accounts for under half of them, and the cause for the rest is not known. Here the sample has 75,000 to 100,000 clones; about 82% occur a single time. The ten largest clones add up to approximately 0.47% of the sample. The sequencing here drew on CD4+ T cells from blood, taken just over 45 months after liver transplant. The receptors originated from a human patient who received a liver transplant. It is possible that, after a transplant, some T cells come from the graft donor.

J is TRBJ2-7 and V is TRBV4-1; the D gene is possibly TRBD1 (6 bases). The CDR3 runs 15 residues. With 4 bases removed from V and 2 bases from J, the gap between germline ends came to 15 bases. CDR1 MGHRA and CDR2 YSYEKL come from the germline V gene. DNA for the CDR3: TGCGCCAGCAGCCGGCTAGCAACAGGGACCTACGAGCAGTACTTC. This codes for CASSRLATGTYEQYF.

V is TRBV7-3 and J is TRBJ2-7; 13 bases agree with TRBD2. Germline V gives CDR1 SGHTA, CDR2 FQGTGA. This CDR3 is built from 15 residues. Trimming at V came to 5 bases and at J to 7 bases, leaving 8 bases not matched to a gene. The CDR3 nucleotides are TGTGCCAGCAGCCGTGGACTAGCGGGAGCGAATGAGCAGTACTTC. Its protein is CASSRGLAGANEQYF.

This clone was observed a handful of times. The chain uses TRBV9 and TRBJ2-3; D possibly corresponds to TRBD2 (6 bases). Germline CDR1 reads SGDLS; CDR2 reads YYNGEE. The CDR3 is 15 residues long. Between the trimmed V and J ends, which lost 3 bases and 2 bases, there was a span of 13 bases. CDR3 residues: CASSARGATTDTQYF. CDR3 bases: TGTGCCAGCAGCGCCCGCGGGGCCACCACAGATACGCAGTATTTT.

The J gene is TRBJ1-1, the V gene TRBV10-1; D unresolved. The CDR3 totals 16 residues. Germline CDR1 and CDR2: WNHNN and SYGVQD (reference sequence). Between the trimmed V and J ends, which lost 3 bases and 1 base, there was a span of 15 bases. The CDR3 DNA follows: TGCGCCAGCAGTGAAATGGGCCAGCCTTCGAACACTGAAGCTTTCTTT. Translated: CASSEMGQPSNTEAFF.

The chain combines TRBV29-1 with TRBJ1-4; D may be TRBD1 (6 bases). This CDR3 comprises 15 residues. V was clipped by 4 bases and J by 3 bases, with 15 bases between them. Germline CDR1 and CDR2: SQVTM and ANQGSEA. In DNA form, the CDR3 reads TGCAGCGTTGGCCTTTGGGGGCTATCTAATGAAAAACTGTTTTTT. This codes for CSVGLWGLSNEKLFF. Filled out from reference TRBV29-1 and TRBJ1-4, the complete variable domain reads SAVISQKPSRDICQRGTSLTIQCQVDSQVTMMFWYRQQPGQSLTLIATANQGSEATYESGFVIDKFPISRPNLTFSTLTVSNMSPEDSSIYLCSVGLWGLSNEKLFFGSGTQLSVL.

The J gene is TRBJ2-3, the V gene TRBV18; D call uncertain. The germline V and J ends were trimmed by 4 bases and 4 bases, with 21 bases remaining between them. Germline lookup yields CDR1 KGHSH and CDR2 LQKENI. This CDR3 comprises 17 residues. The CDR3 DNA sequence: TGTGCCAGCTCACGACAAGCGCAGCTCACTAATGCAGATACGCAGTATTTT. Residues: CASSRQAQLTNADTQYF.

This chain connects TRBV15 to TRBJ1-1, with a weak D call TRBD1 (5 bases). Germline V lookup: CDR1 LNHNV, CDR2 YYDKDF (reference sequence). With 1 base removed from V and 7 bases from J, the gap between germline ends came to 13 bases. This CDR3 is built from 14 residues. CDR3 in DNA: TGTGCCACCAGCAGAGGCGGGGGTATACTTGAAGCTTTCTTT. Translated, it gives CATSRGGGILEAFF.

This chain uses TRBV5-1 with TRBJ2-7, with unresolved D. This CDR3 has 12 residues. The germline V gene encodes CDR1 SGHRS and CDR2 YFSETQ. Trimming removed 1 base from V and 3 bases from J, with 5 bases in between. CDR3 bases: TGCGCCAGCAGCTTGAACCGCTACGAGCAGTACTTC. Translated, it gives CASSLNRYEQYF.

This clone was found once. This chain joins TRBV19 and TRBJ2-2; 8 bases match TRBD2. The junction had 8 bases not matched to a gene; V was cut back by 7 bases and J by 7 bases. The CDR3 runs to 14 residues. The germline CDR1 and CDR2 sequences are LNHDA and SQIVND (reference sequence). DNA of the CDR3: TGTGCCAGTATGTTAGCGGGATTTATCGGGGAGCTGTTTTTT. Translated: CASMLAGFIGELFF. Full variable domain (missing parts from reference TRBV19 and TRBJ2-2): DGGITQSPKYLFRKEGQNVTLSCEQNLNHDAMYWYRQDPGQGLRLIYYSQIVNDFQKGDIAEGYSVSREKKESFPLTVTSAQKNPTAFYLCASMLAGFIGELFFGEGSRLTVL.

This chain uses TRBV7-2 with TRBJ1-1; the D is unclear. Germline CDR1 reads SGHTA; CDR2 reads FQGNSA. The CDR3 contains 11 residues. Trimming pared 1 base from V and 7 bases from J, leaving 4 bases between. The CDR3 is CASSLVYEAFF. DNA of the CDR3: TGTGCCAGCAGCTTAGTCTATGAAGCTTTCTTT.

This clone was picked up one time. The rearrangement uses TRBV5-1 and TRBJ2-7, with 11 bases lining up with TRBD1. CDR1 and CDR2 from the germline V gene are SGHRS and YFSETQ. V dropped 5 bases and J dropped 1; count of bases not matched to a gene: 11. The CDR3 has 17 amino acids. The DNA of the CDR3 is TGCGCCAGCAGTCCTCTCTTAGGACAGGGGGCTTCCTACGAGCAGTACTTC. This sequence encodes CASSPLLGQGASYEQYF.

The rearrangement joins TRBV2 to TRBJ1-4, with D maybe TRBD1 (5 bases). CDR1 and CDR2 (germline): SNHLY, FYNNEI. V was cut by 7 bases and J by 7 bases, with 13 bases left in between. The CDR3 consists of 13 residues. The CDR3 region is CASKLGTFEKLFF. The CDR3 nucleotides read TGTGCCAGCAAGCTCGGGACGTTTGAAAAACTGTTTTTT.

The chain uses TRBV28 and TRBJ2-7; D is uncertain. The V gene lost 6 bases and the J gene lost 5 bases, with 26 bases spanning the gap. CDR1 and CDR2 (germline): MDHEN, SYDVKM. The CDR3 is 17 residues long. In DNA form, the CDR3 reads TGTGCCAGCAGCCCCGCTGCACGTGGGCACCACGACGACGAGCAGTACTTC. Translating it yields CASSPAARGHHDDEQYF.

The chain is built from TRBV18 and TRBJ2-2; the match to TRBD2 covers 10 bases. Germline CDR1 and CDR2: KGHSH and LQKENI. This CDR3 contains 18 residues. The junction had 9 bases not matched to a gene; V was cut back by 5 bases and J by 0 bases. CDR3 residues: CASSERLAGTTNTGELFF. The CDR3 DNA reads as TGTGCCAGCTCAGAAAGACTAGCGGGCACGACGAACACCGGGGAGCTGTTTTTT.

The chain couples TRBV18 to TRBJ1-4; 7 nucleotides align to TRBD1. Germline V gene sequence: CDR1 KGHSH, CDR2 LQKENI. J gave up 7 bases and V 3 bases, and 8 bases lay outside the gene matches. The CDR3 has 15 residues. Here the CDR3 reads CASSPGQERPEKLFF. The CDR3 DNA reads TGTGCCAGCTCACCCGGACAGGAGAGACCTGAAAAACTGTTTTTT.

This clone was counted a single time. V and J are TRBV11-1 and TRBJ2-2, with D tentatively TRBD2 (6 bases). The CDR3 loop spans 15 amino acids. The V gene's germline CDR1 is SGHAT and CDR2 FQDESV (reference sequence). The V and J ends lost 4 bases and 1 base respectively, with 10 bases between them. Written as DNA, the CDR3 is TGTGCCAGCAGCTGGAGCGGGCTGAACACCGGGGAGCTGTTTTTT. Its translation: CASSWSGLNTGELFF.

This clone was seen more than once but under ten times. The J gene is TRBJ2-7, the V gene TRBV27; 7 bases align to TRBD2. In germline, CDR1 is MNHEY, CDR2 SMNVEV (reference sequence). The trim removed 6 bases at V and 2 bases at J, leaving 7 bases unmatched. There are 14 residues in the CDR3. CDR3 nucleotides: TGTGCCAGCAGGAAAGCGGGAAGTACCTACGAGCAGTACTTC. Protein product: CASRKAGSTYEQYF.

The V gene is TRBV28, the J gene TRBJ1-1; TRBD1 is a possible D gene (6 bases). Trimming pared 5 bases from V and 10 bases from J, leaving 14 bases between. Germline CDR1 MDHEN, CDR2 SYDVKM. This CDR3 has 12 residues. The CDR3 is CASSTGAQGAFF. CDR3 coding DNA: TGTGCCAGCAGTACGGGGGCGCAAGGAGCTTTCTTT.

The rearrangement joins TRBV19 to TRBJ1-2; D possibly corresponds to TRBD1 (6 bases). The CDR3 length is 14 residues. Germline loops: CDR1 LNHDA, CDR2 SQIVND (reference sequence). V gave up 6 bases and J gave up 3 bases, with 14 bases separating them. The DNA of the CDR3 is TGTGCCAGTAGACCCCGGGGGCCCTACTATGGCTACACCTTC. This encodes CASRPRGPYYGYTF.

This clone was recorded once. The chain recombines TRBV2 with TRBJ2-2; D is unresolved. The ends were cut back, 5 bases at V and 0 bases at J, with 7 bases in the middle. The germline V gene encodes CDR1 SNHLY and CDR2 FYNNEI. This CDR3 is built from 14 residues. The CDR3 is CASSSLANTGELFF. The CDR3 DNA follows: TGTGCCAGCAGTTCCTTGGCGAACACCGGGGAGCTGTTTTTT.

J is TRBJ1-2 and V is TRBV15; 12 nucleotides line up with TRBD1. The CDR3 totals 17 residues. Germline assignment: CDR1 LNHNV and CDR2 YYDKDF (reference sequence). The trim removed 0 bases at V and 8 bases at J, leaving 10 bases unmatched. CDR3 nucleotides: TGTGCCACCAGCAGAGATCTGGTGGGACAGGGGGCAGGAGGCTACACCTTC. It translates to CATSRDLVGQGAGGYTF.

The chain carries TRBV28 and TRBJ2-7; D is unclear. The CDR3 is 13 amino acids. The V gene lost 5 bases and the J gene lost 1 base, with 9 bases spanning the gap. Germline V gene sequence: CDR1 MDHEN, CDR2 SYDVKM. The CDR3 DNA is TGTGCCAGCAGTCCCACCGGGTCCTACGAGCAGTACTTC. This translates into CASSPTGSYEQYF.

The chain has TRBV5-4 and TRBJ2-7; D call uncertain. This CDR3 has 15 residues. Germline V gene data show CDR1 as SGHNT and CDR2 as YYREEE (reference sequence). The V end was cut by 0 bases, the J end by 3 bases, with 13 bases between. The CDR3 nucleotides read TGTGCCAGCAGCTTGGCCTATGCAGCGTACTACGAGCAGTACTTC. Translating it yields CASSLAYAAYYEQYF.

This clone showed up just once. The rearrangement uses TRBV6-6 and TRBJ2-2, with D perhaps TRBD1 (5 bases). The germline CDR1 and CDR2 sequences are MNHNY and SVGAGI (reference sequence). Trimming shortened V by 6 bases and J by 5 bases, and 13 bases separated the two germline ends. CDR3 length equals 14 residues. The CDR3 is CASRAPKGTGELFF. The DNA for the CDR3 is TGTGCCAGCAGGGCGCCAAAGGGGACCGGGGAGCTGTTTTTT.